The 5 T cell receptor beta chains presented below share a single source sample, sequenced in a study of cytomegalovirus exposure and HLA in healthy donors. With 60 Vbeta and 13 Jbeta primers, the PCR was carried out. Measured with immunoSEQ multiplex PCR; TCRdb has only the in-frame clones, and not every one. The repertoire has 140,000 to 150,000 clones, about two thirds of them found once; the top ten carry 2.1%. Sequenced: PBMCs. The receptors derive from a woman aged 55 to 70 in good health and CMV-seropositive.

The CDR3 spells CASSPPDRGDIQYF. CDR3 nucleotide sequence: TGTGCCAGCTCACCACCGGACAGGGGGGACATTCAGTACTTC. The V gene is TRBV18, the J gene TRBJ2-4, with 10 bases matching TRBD1. The CDR3 length is 14 residues. The ends lost 0 bases at V and 8 bases at J; junction bases unmatched: 1. The V gene's germline CDR1 is KGHSH and CDR2 LQKENI.

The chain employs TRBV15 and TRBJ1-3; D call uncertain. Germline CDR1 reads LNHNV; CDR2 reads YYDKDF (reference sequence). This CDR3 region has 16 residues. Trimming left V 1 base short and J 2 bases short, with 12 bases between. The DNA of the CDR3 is TGTGCCACCAGCAGAGTCGGAGGTCTGGCTGGAAACACCATATATTTT. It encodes CATSRVGGLAGNTIYF. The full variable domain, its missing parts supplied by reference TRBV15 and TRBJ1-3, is DAMVIQNPRYQVTQFGKPVTLSCSQTLNHNVMYWYQQKSSQAPKLLFHYYDKDFNNEADTPDNFQSRRPNTSFCFLDIRSPGLGDTAMYLCATSRVGGLAGNTIYFGEGSWLTVV.

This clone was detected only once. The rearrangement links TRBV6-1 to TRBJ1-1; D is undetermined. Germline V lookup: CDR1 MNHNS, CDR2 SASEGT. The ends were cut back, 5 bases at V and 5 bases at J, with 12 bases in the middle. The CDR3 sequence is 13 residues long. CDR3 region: CASSSYSKTEAFF. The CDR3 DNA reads TGTGCCAGCAGTTCCTACAGTAAAACTGAAGCTTTCTTT.

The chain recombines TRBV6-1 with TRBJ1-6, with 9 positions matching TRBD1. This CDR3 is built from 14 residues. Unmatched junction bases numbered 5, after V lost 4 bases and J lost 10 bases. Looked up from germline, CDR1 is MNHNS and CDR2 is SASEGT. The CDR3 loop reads CASSVQGADSPLHF. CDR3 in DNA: TGTGCCAGCAGTGTACAGGGGGCTGACTCACCCCTCCACTTT.

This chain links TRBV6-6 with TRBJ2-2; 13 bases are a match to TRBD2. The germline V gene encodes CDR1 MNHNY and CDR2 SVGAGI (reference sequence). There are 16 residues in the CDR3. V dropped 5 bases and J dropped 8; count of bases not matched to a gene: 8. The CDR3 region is CASSRGLAGKPGELFF. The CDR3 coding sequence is TGTGCCAGCAGTCGGGGACTAGCGGGAAAGCCTGGGGAGCTGTTTTTT.